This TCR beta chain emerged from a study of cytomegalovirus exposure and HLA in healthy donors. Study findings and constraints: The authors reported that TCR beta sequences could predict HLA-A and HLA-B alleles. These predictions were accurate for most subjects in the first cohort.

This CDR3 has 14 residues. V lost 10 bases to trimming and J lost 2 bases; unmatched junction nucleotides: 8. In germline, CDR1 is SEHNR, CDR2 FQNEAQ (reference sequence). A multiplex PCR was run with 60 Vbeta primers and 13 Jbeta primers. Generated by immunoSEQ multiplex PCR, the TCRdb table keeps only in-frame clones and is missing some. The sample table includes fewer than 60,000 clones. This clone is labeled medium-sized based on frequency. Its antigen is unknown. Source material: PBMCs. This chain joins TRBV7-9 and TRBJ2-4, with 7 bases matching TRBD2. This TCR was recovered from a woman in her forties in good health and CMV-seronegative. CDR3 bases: TGTGCCACTTATGGGGGGGATTCCAAAAACATTCAGTACTTC. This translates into CATYGGDSKNIQYF. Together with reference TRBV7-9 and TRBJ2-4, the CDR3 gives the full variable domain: DTGVSQNPRHKITKRGQNVTFRCDPISEHNRLYWYRQTLGQGPEFLTYFQNEAQLEKSRLLSDRFSAERPKGSFSTLEIQRTEQGDSAMYLCATYGGDSKNIQYFGAGTRLSVL.